The 29 T cell receptor beta chains in this list originate from one sample, sequenced in a study of blood T cell repertoires in COVID-19. Generated by immunoSEQ multiplex PCR, the TCRdb table keeps only in-frame clones and is missing some. The sample has roughly 84,000 clones; roughly 75% are singletons. Sequenced input: peripheral blood. Source of these receptors: a woman aged 45-59 years with acute or convalescent COVID-19.

The chain combines TRBV3-1 (or the pseudogene TRBV3-2) with TRBJ1-1, with TRBD1 as a possible D gene (5 bases). Trimming left V 1 base short and J 4 bases short, with 7 bases between. The germline V gene encodes CDR1 LGHDT and CDR2 YNNKEL (reference sequence). The CDR3 sequence is 13 residues long. As DNA, the CDR3 is TGTGCCAGCAGCCAAGCCGGGGGCACTGAAGCTTTCTTT. Its translation: CASSQAGGTEAFF.

V is TRBV6-6 and J is TRBJ1-3, with D possibly being TRBD1 (5 bases). Per the germline V gene, CDR1 is MNHNY and CDR2 is SVGAGI (reference sequence). V lost 6 bases and J lost 0, with 9 bases in between. The CDR3 contains 14 residues. In DNA, the CDR3 is TGTGCCAGCAGGACCGACAGCTCTGGAAACACCATATATTTT. Its protein product is CASRTDSSGNTIYF.

The J gene is TRBJ1-3, the V gene TRBV5-1; 7 nucleotides match TRBD1. Germline CDR1 SGHRS, CDR2 YFSETQ. Germline trimming cut 4 bases from V and 0 bases from J; bases unmatched to any gene: 7. The length of the CDR3 is 16 residues. The DNA of the CDR3 is TGCGCCAGCAGCCCGTCGACAGGGATCTCTGGAAACACCATATATTTT. Translating gives CASSPSTGISGNTIYF.

The chain combines TRBV4-3 with TRBJ2-2; TRBD2 matches at 11 bases. Germline V CDR1 and CDR2: LGHNA, YSLEER. Unmatched junction bases numbered 4, after V lost 3 bases and J lost 1 base. The CDR3 loop spans 17 amino acids. As DNA, the CDR3 is TGCGCCAGCAGCCAGGGAACTAGCGGGGGGAACACCGGGGAGCTGTTTTTT. Protein sequence: CASSQGTSGGNTGELFF.

V and J are TRBV5-1 and TRBJ2-1; TRBD1 matches at 9 bases. V lost 4 bases and J lost 5; bases outside the gene matches: 7. The CDR3 is 15 residues long. CDR1 is SGHRS, CDR2 YFSETQ, per germline. The CDR3 coding sequence is TGCGCCAGCAGCCTGGGGACAGGGTGGGACAATGAGCAGTTCTTC. Protein: CASSLGTGWDNEQFF.

This rearrangement joins TRBV6-6 to TRBJ1-6, with D hard to call. The CDR3 sequence is 15 residues long. The V end lost 0 bases, the J end lost 12 bases, and 15 bases lay between the germline ends. Germline V gene sequence: CDR1 MNHNY, CDR2 SVGAGI (reference sequence). CDR3 amino acids: CASSYSVAGDEPLHF. The CDR3 region has the DNA TGTGCCAGCAGTTACTCTGTTGCGGGCGATGAACCCCTCCACTTT.

The rearrangement uses TRBV6-2 or TRBV6-3 and TRBJ2-3; 11 bases fit TRBD2. The CDR3 has 16 amino acids. The V gene end was trimmed by 4 bases and the J gene end by 3 bases; junction bases not matched to a gene: 6. Germline V gene data show CDR1 as MNHEY and CDR2 as SVGEGT. The CDR3 sequence: CASSFPLAGATDTQYF. In DNA form, the CDR3 reads TGTGCCAGCAGTTTTCCACTAGCGGGGGCAACAGATACGCAGTATTTT.

Only one count was recorded for this clone. The chain has TRBV3-1 (or the pseudogene TRBV3-2) and TRBJ2-6, with a weak D call TRBD2 (7 bases). Trimming cost V 7 bases and J 0 bases, with 13 bases left between them. The CDR3 has 16 residues. Germline CDR1 and CDR2: LGHDT and YNNKEL (reference sequence). The CDR3 DNA reads TGTGCCAGCAAAGGGGGGGCCAGCTCTGGGGCCAACGTCCTGACTTTC. Protein product: CASKGGASSGANVLTF.

The gene calls are TRBV3-1 (or the pseudogene TRBV3-2) and TRBJ1-6; 7 nucleotides match TRBD1. Germline V CDR1 and CDR2: LGHDT, YNNKEL (reference sequence). The CDR3 is 15 amino acids. Unmatched junction bases numbered 4, after V lost 0 bases and J lost 8 bases. Here the CDR3 DNA reads TGTGCCAGCAGCCAAGACCTCACAGGGGATTCACCCCTCCACTTT. It is translated as CASSQDLTGDSPLHF.

The chain carries TRBV12-3 or TRBV12-4 and TRBJ1-1; 7 bases line up with TRBD1. CDR3 length: 12 amino acids. The V and J ends lost 6 bases and 11 bases, in that order; junction bases with no gene match: 9. In DNA, the CDR3 is TGTGCCAGCAGGGATTCAGGGGGGTATGCTTTCTTT. It encodes CASRDSGGYAFF.

This CDR3 is CASSKTGQQSQPQHF. Here the CDR3 DNA reads TGTGCCAGCAGCAAGACAGGGCAACAGAGTCAGCCCCAGCATTTT. The genes are TRBV7-9 and TRBJ1-5, with 7 bases matching TRBD1. J was trimmed by 6 bases and V by 5 bases; bases with no gene match: 10. Looked up from germline, CDR1 is SEHNR and CDR2 is FQNEAQ (reference sequence). The CDR3 has 15 amino acids.

The J gene is TRBJ1-6, the V gene TRBV11-1, with a possible D match to TRBD1 (6 bases). Trimming took off 1 base at V and 7 bases at J, with 11 bases between the two ends. Germline V CDR1 and CDR2: SGHAT, FQDESV (reference sequence). The CDR3 covers 15 residues. CDR3: CASSLEDSPNSPLHF. CDR3 in DNA: TGTGCCAGCAGCTTAGAGGACAGTCCGAATTCACCCCTCCACTTT.

The chain combines TRBV6-5 with TRBJ2-7; weak D call: TRBD2 (7 bases). V lost 3 bases and J 6 bases, leaving 15 bases between the germline ends. The germline CDR1 and CDR2 sequences are MNHEY and SVGAGI. The CDR3 contains 14 residues. CDR3 in amino acids: CASSYGVGGAEQYF. In DNA form, the CDR3 reads TGTGCCAGCAGTTATGGAGTGGGGGGGGCCGAGCAGTACTTC.

The chain uses TRBV6-5 and TRBJ1-2; no firm D call. CDR1 is MNHEY and CDR2 is SVGAGI in the germline V gene. CDR3 length equals 14 residues. V was pared by 5 bases and J by 4 bases, with 14 bases between. CDR3 in amino acids: CASSRGGSPYGYTF. The CDR3 DNA reads as TGTGCCAGCAGTCGAGGTGGCTCTCCCTATGGCTACACCTTC.

The gene calls are TRBV6-1 and TRBJ1-1; 9 nucleotides align to TRBD1. V trimming: 3 bases; J trimming: 7 bases; junction bases outside the gene matches: 6. Germline V gene sequence: CDR1 MNHNS, CDR2 SASEGT. The CDR3 covers 14 residues. In nucleotides, the CDR3 is TGTGCCAGCAGTGAGGGACAGGGAAACCATGAAGCTTTCTTT. It translates to CASSEGQGNHEAFF.

V and J are TRBV9 and TRBJ1-2; D may be TRBD1 (6 bases). Germline CDR1 and CDR2: SGDLS and YYNGEE. The CDR3 has 14 amino acids. Trimming removed 0 bases at V and 8 bases at J, with 14 bases between. CDR3 protein: CASSVGPTGGGYTF. Written as DNA, the CDR3 is TGTGCCAGCAGCGTAGGCCCGACTGGGGGCGGCTACACCTTC.

The chain recombines TRBV27 with TRBJ1-2, with D perhaps TRBD1 (6 bases). The CDR3 runs to 14 residues. From germline, CDR1 is MNHEY and CDR2 SMNVEV (reference sequence). The V end was cut by 3 bases, the J end by 4 bases, with 12 bases between. This chain's CDR3 is CASSFGTGSYGYTF. The CDR3, as DNA: TGTGCCAGCAGTTTCGGTACAGGGTCCTATGGCTACACCTTC.

The rearrangement uses TRBV27 and TRBJ2-4; a weak D match, TRBD1 (6 bases). The CDR3 sequence is 18 residues long. V was trimmed by 6 bases and J by 0 bases, leaving 21 bases between them. CDR1 MNHEY and CDR2 SMNVEV come from the germline V gene (reference sequence). In nucleotides, the CDR3 is TGTGCCAGCAGCAGCCTAACAGGGAGTCGGGAAGCCAAAAACATTCAGTACTTC. Translating gives CASSSLTGSREAKNIQYF.

This clone was seen more than once but under ten times. CDR3 bases: TGTGCCAGCAGACATGGGACAGGGAACACTGAAGCTTTCTTT. It codes for CASRHGTGNTEAFF. The chain combines TRBV6-1 with TRBJ1-1, with 8 bases matching TRBD1. In germline, CDR1 is MNHNS, CDR2 SASEGT. The ends lost 6 bases at V and 1 base at J; junction bases unmatched: 4. This CDR3 is built from 14 residues.

This chain links TRBV10-3 with TRBJ1-6; D is perhaps TRBD1 (5 bases). This CDR3 is built from 12 residues. The germline CDR1 and CDR2 sequences are ENHRY and SYGVKD. V lost 2 bases, J lost 10 bases, and 6 bases lay in between. The CDR3 DNA sequence: TGTGCCATCAGTGAGGGGGCCTCACCCCTCCACTTT. As protein: CAISEGASPLHF.

V and J are TRBV11-1 and TRBJ2-1; D might be TRBD1 (5 bases). From germline, CDR1 is SGHAT and CDR2 FQDESV (reference sequence). There are 12 residues in the CDR3. V was clipped by 3 bases and J by 10 bases, with 10 bases between them. The CDR3 sequence: CASSLDTPEQFF. The CDR3 bases are TGTGCCAGCAGCTTGGACACCCCGGAGCAGTTCTTC.

Remarks on this clone: Other DNA sequences in this sample translate to the same CDR3. This chain joins TRBV18 and TRBJ1-5; D gene unclear. Germline loops: CDR1 KGHSH, CDR2 LQKENI. The CDR3 contains 13 residues. V was trimmed by 3 bases and J by 0 bases, leaving 3 bases between them. The CDR3 sequence: CASSPNSNQPQHF. CDR3 DNA: TGTGCCAGCTCACCTAATAGCAATCAGCCCCAGCATTTT.

V gene TRBV21-1 combines with J gene TRBJ1-3; the table names TRBD1, a call not compared with the DNA. TRBV21-1 is a listed pseudogene. The CDR3 contains 15 residues. The DNA for the CDR3 is TGTGCCAGCAGCAAAGGCCCAGGGTCGAGATACACCATATATTTT. This codes for CASSKGPGSRYTIYF.

The sample holds a few counts of this clone. This sequence joins TRBV7-8 and TRBJ2-1; D perhaps matches TRBD1 (6 bases). This CDR3 has 15 residues. Germline V CDR1 and CDR2: SGHVS, FQNEAQ. V lost 6 bases and J 1 base, leaving 13 bases between the germline ends. The CDR3 DNA reads as TGTGCCAGCAGTTCCGGGACAAGTTCCTACAATGAGCAGTTCTTC. This gives the protein CASSSGTSSYNEQFF.

This clone has just a few counts. As DNA, the CDR3 is TGTGCCAGCAGCCTACAGGGGGCCGGCGTCTATGGCTACACCTTC. Encoded protein: CASSLQGAGVYGYTF. The chain employs TRBV7-8 and TRBJ1-2, with TRBD1 matching 9 bases. Losses at the gene ends were 5 bases for V and 4 bases for J; bases not matched to a gene: 8. The germline V gene has CDR1 SGHVS and CDR2 FQNEAQ. The CDR3 runs 15 residues.

This clone occurred once. The chain links TRBV28 to TRBJ2-7; D is unresolved. Germline CDR1 is MDHEN and CDR2 is SYDVKM. Trimming took off 3 bases at V and 0 bases at J, with 18 bases between the two ends. CDR3 length: 17 amino acids. CDR3 coding DNA: TGTGCCAGCAGTTTCTACAGAGCCCTTCCCCTCTCCTACGAGCAGTACTTC. This sequence encodes CASSFYRALPLSYEQYF.

The chain joins TRBV28 to TRBJ1-1, with a weak D call TRBD1 (5 bases). Trimming took 8 bases from V and 0 from J, leaving 10 bases between them. Per germline, CDR1 MDHEN and CDR2 SYDVKM. The CDR3 totals 13 residues. The DNA for the CDR3 is TGTGCCAGCCACGGGGGACTGAACACTGAAGCTTTCTTT. Its translation: CASHGGLNTEAFF.

The V gene is TRBV28, the J gene TRBJ1-2, with 10 bases that match TRBD1. Germline V gives CDR1 MDHEN, CDR2 SYDVKM. There are 13 residues in the CDR3. Germline trimming cut 6 bases from V and 6 bases from J; bases unmatched to any gene: 4. The CDR3 DNA reads TGTGCCAGCAGGGGGACAGGGGTGGATGGCTACACCTTC. It translates to CASRGTGVDGYTF.

This chain uses TRBV7-2 with TRBJ1-2; 8 bases align to TRBD1. This CDR3 has 13 amino acids. The junction had 4 bases not matched to a gene; V was cut back by 5 bases and J by 5 bases. CDR1 SGHTA and CDR2 FQGNSA come from the germline V gene. The CDR3: CASSAHRGYGYTF. CDR3 nucleotide sequence: TGTGCCAGCAGCGCACACAGGGGGTATGGCTACACCTTC.